The 26 T cell receptor beta chains listed next were all sequenced from one sample in a study of shared T cell receptors in the human thymus. The assay was immunoSEQ multiplex PCR, and TCRdb's table has in-frame clones only and misses some. The sample includes roughly 550,000 clones, more than 75% seen only once; the top ten take around 0.013%. The same sample was also studied in work on human thymus T cells.

The material sequenced was thymocytes. All receptors derive from a boy under two years old with a congenital heart defect.

The V call is TRBV28, the J call TRBJ2-7; D is possibly TRBD2 (6 bases). V was cut by 2 bases and J by 2 bases, with 10 bases left in between. Germline CDR1 and CDR2: MDHEN and SYDVKM. The CDR3 covers 14 residues. CDR3 sequence: CASSLGGTAYEQYF. CDR3 nucleotides: TGTGCCAGCAGTTTAGGCGGGACCGCCTACGAGCAGTACTTC.

This rearrangement joins TRBV28 to TRBJ1-5, with 8 bases identical to TRBD1. The CDR3 is 19 residues long. V was pared by 5 bases and J by 0 bases, with 15 bases of the junction left unmatched. The germline V gene encodes CDR1 MDHEN and CDR2 SYDVKM. The CDR3 region is CASSLLTGGGTYSNQPQHF. The CDR3 DNA reads as TGTGCCAGCAGTCTCCTTACAGGGGGTGGCACATATAGCAATCAGCCCCAGCATTTT.

This clone was observed a single time. The J gene is TRBJ2-2, the V gene TRBV27; D perhaps matches TRBD1 (5 bases). V lost 3 bases and J lost 5, with 16 bases in between. The germline CDR1 and CDR2 sequences are MNHEY and SMNVEV (reference sequence). CDR3 size: 16 residues. CDR3 sequence: CASSFRTRVGTGELFF. The CDR3 nucleotides are TGTGCCAGCAGTTTTAGGACCAGGGTAGGAACCGGGGAGCTGTTTTTT.

The chain combines TRBV7-2 with TRBJ1-1; the match to TRBD1 covers 7 bases. V trimming: 5 bases; J trimming: 1 base; junction bases outside the gene matches: 7. The V gene's germline CDR1 is SGHTA and CDR2 FQGNSA. The CDR3 is 15 amino acids. The DNA for the CDR3 is TGTGCCAGCAGCATTGAGGACAGGCGGAACACTGAAGCTTTCTTT. The encoded protein is CASSIEDRRNTEAFF.

The rearrangement joins TRBV7-9 to TRBJ1-2; D gene ambiguous. Looked up from germline, CDR1 is SEHNR and CDR2 is FQNEAQ (reference sequence). V was trimmed by 0 bases and J by 0 bases, leaving 11 bases between them. The length of the CDR3 is 16 residues. Here the CDR3 DNA reads TGTGCCAGCAGCTTAGCGGGGAGACACCCTAACTATGGCTACACCTTC. Translating it yields CASSLAGRHPNYGYTF.

The chain couples TRBV4-2 to TRBJ2-3, with 9 bases identical to TRBD2. CDR1 is LGHNA, CDR2 YNFKEQ, per germline. Germline trimming cut 4 bases from V and 0 bases from J; bases unmatched to any gene: 20. The CDR3 sequence is 21 residues long. The CDR3 is CASSRGATSGSSKFSTDTQYF. For the CDR3, the DNA is TGTGCCAGCAGCCGCGGTGCGACTAGCGGAAGCTCCAAATTTAGCACAGATACGCAGTATTTT.

In nucleotides, the CDR3 is TGTGCCAGCAGCCCTGGTCTAGTCCAAGAGACCCAGTACTTC. Translating it yields CASSPGLVQETQYF. The genes are TRBV7-7 and TRBJ2-5, with D uncertain. V lost 5 bases, J lost 1 base, and 11 bases lay in between. This CDR3 region has 14 residues. CDR1 and CDR2 from the germline V gene are SSHAT and FNYEAQ (reference sequence).

The chain joins TRBV5-4 to TRBJ2-7; maybe TRBD2 (6 bases). This CDR3 comprises 14 residues. With 3 bases removed from V and 3 bases from J, the gap between germline ends came to 13 bases. Germline lookup yields CDR1 SGHNT and CDR2 YYREEE (reference sequence). Here the CDR3 DNA reads TGTGCCAGCAGCTCCCTAGCGCCGAACTACGAGCAGTACTTC. Translating it yields CASSSLAPNYEQYF.

V and J are TRBV28 and TRBJ2-1, with 9 bases lining up with TRBD1. Germline values: CDR1 MDHEN, CDR2 SYDVKM. The CDR3 is made up of 14 amino acids. V was clipped by 6 bases and J by 3 bases; unmatched bases: 3. The CDR3 coding sequence is TGTGCCAGCAGACCGACAGGGGGCTACAATGAGCAGTTCTTC. Residues: CASRPTGGYNEQFF.

V usage is TRBV30 and J usage is TRBJ2-1, with TRBD2 matching 7 bases. The V and J ends lost 3 bases and 5 bases, in that order; junction bases with no gene match: 28. Germline V lookup: CDR1 GTSNPN, CDR2 SVGIG (reference sequence). The CDR3 sequence is 21 residues long. CDR3 nucleotide sequence: TGTGCCTGGAGCGCCCCTACAATGTCACGGCAAGGAGCGGGGAAAAACAATGAGCAGTTCTTC. Translation gives CAWSAPTMSRQGAGKNNEQFF.

V and J are TRBV2 and TRBJ2-4; TRBD2 is a possible D gene (6 bases). Trimming took 9 bases from V and 6 from J, leaving 15 bases between them. CDR1 and CDR2 from the germline V gene are SNHLY and FYNNEI. The CDR3 sequence is 13 residues long. CDR3 sequence reads: CASYPVEGNIQYF. CDR3 sequence (DNA): TGTGCCAGTTATCCGGTGGAGGGAAACATTCAGTACTTC.

The genes are TRBV27 and TRBJ2-2, with 12 bases aligning to TRBD2. Germline loops: CDR1 MNHEY, CDR2 SMNVEV (reference sequence). Losses at the gene ends were 5 bases for V and 2 bases for J; bases not matched to a gene: 9. The CDR3 covers 18 residues. CDR3 sequence reads: CASSPRLAGGNNTGELFF. CDR3 in DNA: TGTGCCAGCAGTCCCAGGCTAGCGGGAGGGAATAACACCGGGGAGCTGTTTTTT.

The chain combines TRBV4-2 with TRBJ1-5; TRBD1 agrees at 7 bases. Germline CDR1 reads LGHNA; CDR2 reads YNFKEQ. The CDR3 contains 15 residues. The junction had 5 bases not matched to a gene; V was cut back by 6 bases and J by 0 bases. CDR3 sequence reads: CASSTDRDSNQPQHF. CDR3 bases: TGTGCCAGCAGTACAGACAGGGATAGCAATCAGCCCCAGCATTTT.

The chain carries TRBV25-1 and TRBJ2-7, with 14 bases that match TRBD2. The V gene's germline CDR1 is MGHDK and CDR2 SYGVNS. V lost 4 bases, J lost 4 bases, and 3 bases stayed unmatched. The length of the CDR3 is 15 residues. The DNA for the CDR3 is TGTGCCAGCAGTGGCGGGACTAGCGGGAGTTACGAGCAGTACTTC. This sequence encodes CASSGGTSGSYEQYF.

The chain has TRBV6-1 and TRBJ2-7; 10 bases match TRBD2. The CDR3 is 17 amino acids. The germline CDR1 and CDR2 sequences are MNHNS and SASEGT. The V segment lost 3 bases and the J segment 2 bases; nucleotides outside the gene matches: 10. This CDR3 is CASSDPRWTSGTYEQYF. CDR3 bases: TGTGCCAGCAGTGATCCCCGATGGACTAGCGGCACCTACGAGCAGTACTTC.

The V and J genes are TRBV4-3 and TRBJ1-4; D gene ambiguous. The V end was cut by 3 bases, the J end by 7 bases, with 18 bases between. The germline V gene encodes CDR1 LGHNA and CDR2 YSLEER. The CDR3 has 16 residues. In DNA, the CDR3 is TGCGCCAGCAGCCAGGGCCATTATTTGAGCAGTGAAAAACTGTTTTTT. Translating it yields CASSQGHYLSSEKLFF.

The rearrangement uses TRBV27 and TRBJ1-1; maybe TRBD1 (6 bases). V lost 5 bases to trimming and J lost 0 bases, with 13 bases between them. This CDR3 spans 15 amino acids. Per the germline V gene, CDR1 is MNHEY and CDR2 is SMNVEV (reference sequence). The CDR3 nucleotides are TGTGCCAGCAGTGCCGACAGGTTTATGAACACTGAAGCTTTCTTT. This encodes CASSADRFMNTEAFF.

This clone was detected once. V usage is TRBV2 and J usage is TRBJ2-3; 9 bases are shared with TRBD1. The CDR3 has 16 amino acids. The V gene end was trimmed by 5 bases and the J gene end by 1 base; junction bases not matched to a gene: 7. Germline CDR1 reads SNHLY; CDR2 reads FYNNEI. The CDR3 DNA follows: TGTGCCAGCAGTCCCCGGACAGGGGAGGGCACAGATACGCAGTATTTT. Protein sequence: CASSPRTGEGTDTQYF.

This chain connects TRBV9 to TRBJ2-7; 8 bases are shared with TRBD2. V lost 0 bases, J lost 4 bases, and 9 bases stayed unmatched. The CDR3 runs to 16 residues. Germline CDR1 SGDLS, CDR2 YYNGEE. The CDR3 DNA reads TGTGCCAGCAGCGTAGGGGGTAGCGGGGTTTTATACGAGCAGTACTTC. It encodes CASSVGGSGVLYEQYF.

The chain carries TRBV7-2 and TRBJ2-1; TRBD2 is a possible D gene (5 bases). The V end was cut by 4 bases, the J end by 8 bases, with 21 bases between. Germline V lookup: CDR1 SGHTA, CDR2 FQGNSA. The CDR3 sequence is 16 residues long. The CDR3 spells CASSSHGAPGGYEQFF. The CDR3 DNA sequence: TGTGCCAGCAGCTCCCATGGAGCTCCGGGCGGGTATGAGCAGTTCTTC.

This chain links TRBV27 with TRBJ2-1; D might be TRBD2 (5 bases). V shed 6 bases and J shed 8 bases, with 17 bases lying between them. Germline V gives CDR1 MNHEY, CDR2 SMNVEV (reference sequence). This CDR3 has 14 amino acids. The CDR3 bases are TGTGCCAGCAGACGCAATCGCGGGTTTGATGAGCAGTTCTTC. Its translation is CASRRNRGFDEQFF.

The V call is TRBV18, the J call TRBJ2-2; TRBD2 matches at 12 bases. This CDR3 is built from 19 residues. Losses at the gene ends were 0 bases for V and 3 bases for J; bases not matched to a gene: 8. Germline values: CDR1 KGHSH, CDR2 LQKENI. The CDR3 DNA follows: TGTGCCAGCTCACCACCGACTAGCGGGAGTAGTAATGACACCGGGGAGCTGTTTTTT. Translating it yields CASSPPTSGSSNDTGELFF. The entire variable domain, with the rest obtained from reference TRBV18 and TRBJ2-2, is as follows: NAGVMQNPRHLVRRRGQEARLRCSPMKGHSHVYWYRQLPEEGLKFMVYLQKENIIDESGMPKERFSAEFPKEGPSILRIQQVVRGDSAAYFCASSPPTSGSSNDTGELFFGEGSRLTVL.

The CDR3 loop is CASSYSARNASEQYF. The CDR3 DNA reads as TGTGCCAGCAGTTACTCGGCTAGAAATGCGAGCGAGCAGTACTTC. The chain joins TRBV6-5 to TRBJ2-7, with D hard to call. Germline V gene sequence: CDR1 MNHEY, CDR2 SVGAGI. The V end lost 0 bases, the J end lost 6 bases, and 15 bases lay between the germline ends. The CDR3 contains 15 residues.

This clone was counted between two and nine times. This rearrangement joins TRBV27 to TRBJ1-1; TRBD1 aligns across 11 bases. In germline, CDR1 is MNHEY, CDR2 SMNVEV (reference sequence). The ends lost 6 bases at V and 3 bases at J; junction bases unmatched: 15. CDR3 length: 18 residues. The CDR3 DNA follows: TGTGCCAGCAGGTGCGACCGGGACAGGGGGTTTGAGGACACTGAAGCTTTCTTT. This gives the protein CASRCDRDRGFEDTEAFF.

This chain links TRBV27 with TRBJ2-7; D possibly corresponds to TRBD2 (6 bases). This CDR3 contains 15 residues. In germline, CDR1 is MNHEY, CDR2 SMNVEV (reference sequence). With 8 bases removed from V and 1 base from J, the gap between germline ends came to 18 bases. CDR3 sequence: CASAETRVTSYEQYF. The CDR3 DNA sequence: TGTGCCAGCGCGGAGACTAGAGTTACGTCCTACGAGCAGTACTTC.

The rearrangement joins TRBV2 to TRBJ2-7; 9 nucleotides match TRBD1. Looked up from germline, CDR1 is SNHLY and CDR2 is FYNNEI. The CDR3 consists of 15 residues. After removal of 2 bases from V and 5 bases from J, the junction contained 7 bases not matched to a gene. DNA for the CDR3: TGTGCCAGCAGTGAACGGGACAGGGACCCCCACGAGCAGTACTTC. Its protein product is CASSERDRDPHEQYF.